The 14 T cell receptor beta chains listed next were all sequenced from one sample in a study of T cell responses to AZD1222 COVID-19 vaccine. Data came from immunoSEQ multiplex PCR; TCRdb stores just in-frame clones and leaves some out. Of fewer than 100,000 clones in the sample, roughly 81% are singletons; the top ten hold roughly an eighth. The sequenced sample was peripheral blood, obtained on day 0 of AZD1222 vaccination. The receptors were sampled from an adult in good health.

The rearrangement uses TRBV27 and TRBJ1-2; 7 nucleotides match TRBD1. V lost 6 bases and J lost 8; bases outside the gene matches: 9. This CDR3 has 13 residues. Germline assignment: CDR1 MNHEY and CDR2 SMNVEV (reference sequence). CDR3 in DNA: TGTGCCAGCAGCCTCACGGGGGACAGCGGCTACACCTTC. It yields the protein CASSLTGDSGYTF.

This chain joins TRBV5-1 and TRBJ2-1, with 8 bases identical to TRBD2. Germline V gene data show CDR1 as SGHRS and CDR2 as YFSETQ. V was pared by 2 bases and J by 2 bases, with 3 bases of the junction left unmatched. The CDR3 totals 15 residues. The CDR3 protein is CASSFGSGTYNEQFF. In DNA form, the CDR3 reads TGCGCCAGCAGCTTTGGTAGCGGGACCTACAATGAGCAGTTCTTC.

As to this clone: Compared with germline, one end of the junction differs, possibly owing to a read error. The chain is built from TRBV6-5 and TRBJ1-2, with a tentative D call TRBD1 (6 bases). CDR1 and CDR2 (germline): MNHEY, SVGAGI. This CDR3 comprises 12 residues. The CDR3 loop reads CASRGANYGYTF. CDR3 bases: TGTGCAAGCAGGGGAGCTAACTATGGCTACACCTTC.

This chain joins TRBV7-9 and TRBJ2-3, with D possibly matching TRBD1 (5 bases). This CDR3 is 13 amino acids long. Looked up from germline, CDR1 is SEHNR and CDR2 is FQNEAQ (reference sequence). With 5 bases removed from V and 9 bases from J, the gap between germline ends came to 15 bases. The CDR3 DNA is TGTGCCAGCAGCCCCCCGGTAGGGGCCACGCAGTATTTT. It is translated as CASSPPVGATQYF.

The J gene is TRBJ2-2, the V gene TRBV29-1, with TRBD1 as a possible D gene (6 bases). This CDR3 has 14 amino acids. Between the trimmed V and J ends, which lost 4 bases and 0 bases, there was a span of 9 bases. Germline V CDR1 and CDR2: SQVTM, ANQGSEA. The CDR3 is CSVVRQANTGELFF. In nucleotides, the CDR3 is TGCAGCGTTGTAAGACAGGCGAACACCGGGGAGCTGTTTTTT.

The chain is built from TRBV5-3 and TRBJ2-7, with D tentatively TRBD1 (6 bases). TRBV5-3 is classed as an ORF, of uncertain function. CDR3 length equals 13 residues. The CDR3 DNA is TGTGCTAGCAGCCGGGACACCTTGGAGGAGCAGTACTTC. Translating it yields CASSRDTLEEQYF.

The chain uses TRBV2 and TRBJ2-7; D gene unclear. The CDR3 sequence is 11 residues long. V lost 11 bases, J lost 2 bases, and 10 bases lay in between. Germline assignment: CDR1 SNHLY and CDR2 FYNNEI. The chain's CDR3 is CASERTYEQYF. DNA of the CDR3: TGTGCCTCGGAGCGTACCTACGAGCAGTACTTC. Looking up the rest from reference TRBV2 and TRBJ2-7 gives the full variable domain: EPEVTQTPSHQVTQMGQEVILRCVPISNHLYFYWYRQILGQKVEFLVSFYNNEISEKSEIFDDQFSVERPDGSNFTLKIRSTKLEDSAMYFCASERTYEQYFGPGTRLTVT.

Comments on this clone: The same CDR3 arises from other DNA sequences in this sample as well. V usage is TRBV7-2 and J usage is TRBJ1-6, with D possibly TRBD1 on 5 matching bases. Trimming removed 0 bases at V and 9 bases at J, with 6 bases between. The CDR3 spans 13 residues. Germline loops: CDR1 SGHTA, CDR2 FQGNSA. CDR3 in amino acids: CASSLAGGSPLHF. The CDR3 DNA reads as TGTGCCAGCAGCTTAGCGGGGGGTTCACCCCTCCACTTT.

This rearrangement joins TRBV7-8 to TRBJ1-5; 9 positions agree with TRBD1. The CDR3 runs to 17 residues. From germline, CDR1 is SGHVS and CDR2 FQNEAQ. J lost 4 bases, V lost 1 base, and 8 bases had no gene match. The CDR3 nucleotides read TGTGCCAGCAGCTTAGGGGCCGGGACAGGGAGGAATCAGCCCCAGCATTTT. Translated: CASSLGAGTGRNQPQHF.

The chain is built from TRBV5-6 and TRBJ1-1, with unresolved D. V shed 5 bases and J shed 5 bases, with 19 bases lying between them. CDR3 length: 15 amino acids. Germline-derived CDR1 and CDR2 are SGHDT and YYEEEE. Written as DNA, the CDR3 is TGTGCCAGCAGGGCCGGGCGTCCTCAGGAGACTGAAGCTTTCTTT. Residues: CASRAGRPQETEAFF.

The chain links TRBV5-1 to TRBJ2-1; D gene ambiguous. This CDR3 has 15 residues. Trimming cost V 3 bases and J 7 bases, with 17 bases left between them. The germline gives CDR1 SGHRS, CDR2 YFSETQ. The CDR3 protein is CASSSYLVGGNEQFF. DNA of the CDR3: TGCGCCAGCAGCTCGTACCTGGTGGGTGGGAATGAGCAGTTCTTC. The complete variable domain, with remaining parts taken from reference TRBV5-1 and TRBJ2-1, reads KAGVTQTPRYLIKTRGQQVTLSCSPISGHRSVSWYQQTPGQGLQFLFEYFSETQRNKGNFPGRFSGRQFSNSRSEMNVSTLELGDSALYLCASSSYLVGGNEQFFGPGTRLTVL.

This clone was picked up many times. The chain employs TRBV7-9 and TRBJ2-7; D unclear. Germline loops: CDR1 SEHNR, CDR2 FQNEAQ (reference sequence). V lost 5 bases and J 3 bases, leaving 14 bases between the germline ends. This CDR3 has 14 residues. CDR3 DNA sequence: TGTGCCAGCAGCCATACTACCCCAGACTACGAGCAGTACTTC. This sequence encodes CASSHTTPDYEQYF. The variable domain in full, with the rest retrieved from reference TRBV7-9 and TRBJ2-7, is DTGVSQNPRHKITKRGQNVTFRCDPISEHNRLYWYRQTLGQGPEFLTYFQNEAQLEKSRLLSDRFSAERPKGSFSTLEIQRTEQGDSAMYLCASSHTTPDYEQYFGPGTRLTVT.

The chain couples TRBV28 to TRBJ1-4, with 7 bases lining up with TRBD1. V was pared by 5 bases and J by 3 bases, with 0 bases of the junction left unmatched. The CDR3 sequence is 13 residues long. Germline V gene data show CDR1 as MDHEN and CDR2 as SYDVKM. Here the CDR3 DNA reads TGTGCCAGCAGTGACAGGGCTAATGAAAAACTGTTTTTT. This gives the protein CASSDRANEKLFF.

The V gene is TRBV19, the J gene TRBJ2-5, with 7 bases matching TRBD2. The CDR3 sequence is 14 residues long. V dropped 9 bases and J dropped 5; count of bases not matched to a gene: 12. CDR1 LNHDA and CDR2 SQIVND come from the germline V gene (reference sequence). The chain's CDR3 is CASEPSGGSETQYF. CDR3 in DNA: TGTGCCAGCGAGCCTAGCGGCGGCTCGGAGACCCAGTACTTC.